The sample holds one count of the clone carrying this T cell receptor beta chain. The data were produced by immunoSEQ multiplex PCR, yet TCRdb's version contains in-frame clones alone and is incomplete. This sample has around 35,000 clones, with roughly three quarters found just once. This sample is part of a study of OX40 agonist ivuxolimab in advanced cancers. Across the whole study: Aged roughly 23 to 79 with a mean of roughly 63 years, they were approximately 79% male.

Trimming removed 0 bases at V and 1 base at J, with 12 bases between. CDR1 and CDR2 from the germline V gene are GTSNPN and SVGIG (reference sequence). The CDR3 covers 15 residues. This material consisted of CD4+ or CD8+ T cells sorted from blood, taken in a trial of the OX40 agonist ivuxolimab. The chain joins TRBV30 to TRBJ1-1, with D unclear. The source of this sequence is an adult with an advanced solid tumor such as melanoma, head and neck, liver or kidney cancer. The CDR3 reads CAWSVLGGRNTEAFF. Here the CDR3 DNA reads TGTGCCTGGAGTGTACTCGGAGGGAGGAACACTGAAGCTTTCTTT.